The sequence of this T cell receptor beta chain was determined in a study of metastatic and nonmetastatic thyroid tumors. This CDR3 has 12 amino acids. Trimming shortened V by 10 bases and J by 5 bases, and 14 bases separated the two germline ends. CDR1 is MDHEN, CDR2 SYDVKM, per germline. No treatment of any kind had been given to any patient before thyroid surgery. TCRdb re-called clones via MiXCR from the PCR reads. The table includes some 52,000 clones, over 15% detected once. The rearrangement links TRBV28 to TRBJ1-2, with D maybe TRBD1 (5 bases). This receptor was taken from a female donor with papillary thyroid cancer or a benign thyroid nodule (not recorded which). Some clones in this sample may be carry-over from other donors' samples. The sequenced material came from blood. This CDR3 is CATNRGGYGYTF. The CDR3 region has the DNA TGTGCCACCAACCGGGGGGGTTATGGCTACACCTTC.